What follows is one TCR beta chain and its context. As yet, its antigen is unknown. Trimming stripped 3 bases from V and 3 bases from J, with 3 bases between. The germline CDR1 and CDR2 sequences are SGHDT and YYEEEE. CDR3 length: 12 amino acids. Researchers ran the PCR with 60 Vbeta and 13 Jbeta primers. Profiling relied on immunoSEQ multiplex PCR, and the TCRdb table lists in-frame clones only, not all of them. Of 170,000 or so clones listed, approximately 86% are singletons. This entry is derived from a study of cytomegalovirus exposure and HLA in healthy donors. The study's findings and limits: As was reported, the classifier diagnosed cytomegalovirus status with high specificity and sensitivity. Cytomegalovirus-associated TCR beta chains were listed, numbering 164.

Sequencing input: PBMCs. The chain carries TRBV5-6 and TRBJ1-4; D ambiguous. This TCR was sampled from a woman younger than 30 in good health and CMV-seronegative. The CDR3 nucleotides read TGTGCCAGCAGCTCAGCTAATGAAAAACTGTTTTTT. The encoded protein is CASSSANEKLFF.